This T cell receptor beta chain emerged from a study of blood T cell repertoires in COVID-19. Overall study context: Acute and convalescent COVID-19 samples came from the United States, Italy and Spain. Sources were T cells, B-cell-depleted T cells, or PBMCs; the material itself was cDNA or gDNA.

Enrollment of patients from Seattle took place during active infection, with longitudinal follow-up. Assay used: immunoSEQ multiplex PCR; TCRdb lists only in-frame clones, some missing. The table records about 11,000 clones, more than 65% of them present only once. Germline V gene lookup returns CDR1 SGHKS and CDR2 YYEKEE (reference sequence). The CDR3 loop spans 14 amino acids. Trimming cost V 5 bases and J 0 bases, with 11 bases left between them. J is TRBJ1-2 and V is TRBV5-5; D is possibly TRBD1 (5 bases). The TCR comes from a man aged 55 to 69 with COVID-19, enrolled during active disease. The sequenced sample was peripheral blood. For the CDR3, the DNA is TGTGCCAGCAGGGGGGGTATAGCTAACTATGGCTACACCTTC. Amino acid sequence: CASRGGIANYGYTF.